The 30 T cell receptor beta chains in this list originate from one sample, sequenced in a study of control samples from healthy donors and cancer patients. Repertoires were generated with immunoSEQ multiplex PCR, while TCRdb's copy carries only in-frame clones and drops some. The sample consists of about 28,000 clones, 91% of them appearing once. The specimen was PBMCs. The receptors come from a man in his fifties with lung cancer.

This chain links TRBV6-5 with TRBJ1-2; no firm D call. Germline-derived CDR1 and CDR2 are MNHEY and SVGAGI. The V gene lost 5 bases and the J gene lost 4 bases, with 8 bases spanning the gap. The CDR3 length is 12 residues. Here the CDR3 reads CASSPFPYGYTF. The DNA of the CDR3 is TGTGCCAGCAGTCCTTTCCCCTATGGCTACACCTTC.

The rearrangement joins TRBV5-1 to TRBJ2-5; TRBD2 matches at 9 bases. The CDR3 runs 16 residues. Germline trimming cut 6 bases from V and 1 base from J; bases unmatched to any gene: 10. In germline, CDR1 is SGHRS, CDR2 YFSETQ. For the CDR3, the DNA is TGCGCCAGCACCCCCGGCGGGGGGGCTATCCAAGAGACCCAGTACTTC. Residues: CASTPGGGAIQETQYF.

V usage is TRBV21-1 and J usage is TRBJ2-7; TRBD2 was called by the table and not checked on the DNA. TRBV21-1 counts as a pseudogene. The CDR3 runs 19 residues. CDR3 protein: CASSVQTLAGGQGEDEQYF. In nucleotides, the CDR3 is TGTGCCAGCAGCGTCCAAACGCTAGCGGGGGGACAAGGAGAGGACGAGCAGTACTTC.

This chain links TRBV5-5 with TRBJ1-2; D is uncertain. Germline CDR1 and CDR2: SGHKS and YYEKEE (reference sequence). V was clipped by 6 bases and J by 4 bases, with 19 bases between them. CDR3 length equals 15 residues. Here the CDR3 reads CASTLDAEGSYGYTF. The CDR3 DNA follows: TGTGCCAGCACCCTCGACGCGGAGGGTAGCTATGGCTACACCTTC. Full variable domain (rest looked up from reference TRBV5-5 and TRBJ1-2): DAGVTQSPTHLIKTRGQQVTLRCSPISGHKSVSWYQQVLGQGPQFIFQYYEKEERGRGNFPDRFSARQFPNYSSELNVNALLLGDSALYLCASTLDAEGSYGYTFGSGTRLTVV.

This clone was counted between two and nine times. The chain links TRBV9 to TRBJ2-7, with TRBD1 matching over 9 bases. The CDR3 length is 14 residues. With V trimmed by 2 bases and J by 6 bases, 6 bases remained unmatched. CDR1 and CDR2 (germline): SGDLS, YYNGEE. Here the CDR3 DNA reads TGTGCCAGCAGCGTGGACAGGGGAAAGGGCGAGCAGTACTTC. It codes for CASSVDRGKGEQYF.

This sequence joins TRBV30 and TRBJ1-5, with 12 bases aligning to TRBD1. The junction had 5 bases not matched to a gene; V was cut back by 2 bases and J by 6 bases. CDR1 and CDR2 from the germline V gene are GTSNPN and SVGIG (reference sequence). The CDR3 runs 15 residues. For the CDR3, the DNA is TGTGCCTGGAGTCCGGGACAGGGGGCAGGTCAGCCCCAGCATTTT. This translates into CAWSPGQGAGQPQHF.

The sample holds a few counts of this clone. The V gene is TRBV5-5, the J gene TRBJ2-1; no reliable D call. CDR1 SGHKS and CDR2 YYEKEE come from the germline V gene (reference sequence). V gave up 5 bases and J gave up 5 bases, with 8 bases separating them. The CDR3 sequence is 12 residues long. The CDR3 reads CASSNRNNEQFF. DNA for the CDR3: TGTGCCAGCAGTAACCGGAACAATGAGCAGTTCTTC.

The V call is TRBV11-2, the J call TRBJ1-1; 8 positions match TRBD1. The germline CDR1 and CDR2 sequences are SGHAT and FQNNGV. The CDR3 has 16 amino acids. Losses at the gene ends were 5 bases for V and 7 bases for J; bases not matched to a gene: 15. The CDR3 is CASSPRGSRGPFEAFF. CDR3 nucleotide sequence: TGTGCCAGCAGCCCCCGGGGGAGCAGGGGGCCTTTTGAAGCTTTCTTT.

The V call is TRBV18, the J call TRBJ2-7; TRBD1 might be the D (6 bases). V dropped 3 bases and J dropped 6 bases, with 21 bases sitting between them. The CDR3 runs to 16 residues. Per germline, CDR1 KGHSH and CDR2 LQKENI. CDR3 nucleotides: TGTGCCAGCTCACCGTGGGAAGGCACCGTAGGGGGCGAGCAGTACTTC. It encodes CASSPWEGTVGGEQYF.

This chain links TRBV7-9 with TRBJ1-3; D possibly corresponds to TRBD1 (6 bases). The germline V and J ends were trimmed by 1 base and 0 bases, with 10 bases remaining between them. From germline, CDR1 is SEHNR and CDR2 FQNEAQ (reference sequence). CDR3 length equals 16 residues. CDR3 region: CASSLEGQLSGNTIYF. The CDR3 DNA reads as TGTGCCAGCAGCTTAGAAGGACAGCTCTCTGGAAACACCATATATTTT. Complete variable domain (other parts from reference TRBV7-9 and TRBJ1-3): DTGVSQNPRHKITKRGQNVTFRCDPISEHNRLYWYRQTLGQGPEFLTYFQNEAQLEKSRLLSDRFSAERPKGSFSTLEIQRTEQGDSAMYLCASSLEGQLSGNTIYFGEGSWLTVV.

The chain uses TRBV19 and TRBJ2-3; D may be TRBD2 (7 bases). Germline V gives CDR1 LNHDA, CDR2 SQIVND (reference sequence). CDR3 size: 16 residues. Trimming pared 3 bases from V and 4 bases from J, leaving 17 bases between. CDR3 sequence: CASSIFGGRLPDTQYF. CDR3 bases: TGTGCCAGTAGTATTTTCGGGGGGCGCTTACCAGATACGCAGTATTTT.

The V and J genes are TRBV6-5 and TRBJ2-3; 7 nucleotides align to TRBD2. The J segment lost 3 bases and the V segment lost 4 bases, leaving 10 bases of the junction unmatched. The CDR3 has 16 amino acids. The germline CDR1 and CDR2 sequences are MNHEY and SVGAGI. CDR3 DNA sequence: TGTGCCAGCAGTTTGGGACTACCCGGTCTAACAGATACGCAGTATTTT. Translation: CASSLGLPGLTDTQYF.

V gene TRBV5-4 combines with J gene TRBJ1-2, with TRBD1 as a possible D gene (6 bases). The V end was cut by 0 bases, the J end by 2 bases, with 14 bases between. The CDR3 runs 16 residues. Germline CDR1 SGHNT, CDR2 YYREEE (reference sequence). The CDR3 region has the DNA TGTGCCAGCAGCTTGGGGTCCGGGGGCGGGAACTATGGCTACACCTTC. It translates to CASSLGSGGGNYGYTF. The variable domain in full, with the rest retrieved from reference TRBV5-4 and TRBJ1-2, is ETGVTQSPTHLIKTRGQQVTLRCSSQSGHNTVSWYQQALGQGPQFIFQYYREEENGRGNFPPRFSGLQFPNYSSELNVNALELDDSALYLCASSLGSGGGNYGYTFGSGTRLTVV.

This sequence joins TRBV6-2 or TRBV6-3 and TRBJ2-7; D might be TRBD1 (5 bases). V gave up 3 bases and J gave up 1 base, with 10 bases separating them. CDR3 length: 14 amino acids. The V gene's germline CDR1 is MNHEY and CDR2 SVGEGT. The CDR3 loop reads CASSYFRGSYEQYF. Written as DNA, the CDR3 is TGTGCCAGCAGTTATTTTAGGGGTTCCTACGAGCAGTACTTC.

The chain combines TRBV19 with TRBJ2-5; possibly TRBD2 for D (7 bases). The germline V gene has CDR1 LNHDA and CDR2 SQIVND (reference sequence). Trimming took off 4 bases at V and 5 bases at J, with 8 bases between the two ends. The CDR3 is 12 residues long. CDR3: CASSTGGETQYF. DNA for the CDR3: TGTGCCAGTAGTACGGGGGGCGAGACCCAGTACTTC. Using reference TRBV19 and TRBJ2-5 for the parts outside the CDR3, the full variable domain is DGGITQSPKYLFRKEGQNVTLSCEQNLNHDAMYWYRQDPGQGLRLIYYSQIVNDFQKGDIAEGYSVSREKKESFPLTVTSAQKNPTAFYLCASSTGGETQYFGPGTRLLVL.

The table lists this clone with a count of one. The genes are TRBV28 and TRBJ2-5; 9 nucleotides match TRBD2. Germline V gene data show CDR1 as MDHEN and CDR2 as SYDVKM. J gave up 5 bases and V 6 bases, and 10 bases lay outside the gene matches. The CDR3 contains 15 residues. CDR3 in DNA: TGTGCCAGCAGCCCCCCTAGCGGGGAGGTCGAGACCCAGTACTTC. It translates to CASSPPSGEVETQYF.

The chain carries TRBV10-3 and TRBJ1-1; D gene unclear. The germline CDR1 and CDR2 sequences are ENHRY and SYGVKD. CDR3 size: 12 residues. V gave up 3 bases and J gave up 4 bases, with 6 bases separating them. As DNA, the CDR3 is TGTGCCATCAGTGATTCTGTCACTGAAGCTTTCTTT. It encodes CAISDSVTEAFF.

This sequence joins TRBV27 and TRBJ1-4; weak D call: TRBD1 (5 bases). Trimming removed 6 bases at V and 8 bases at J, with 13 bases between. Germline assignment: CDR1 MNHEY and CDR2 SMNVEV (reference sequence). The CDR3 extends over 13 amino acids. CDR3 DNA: TGTGCCAGCAGCTCTACGGGGGGGGAAAAACTGTTTTTT. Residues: CASSSTGGEKLFF.

CDR3 in DNA: TGTGCCAGCAGCAAGTTAGGAGAGAACTATGGCTACACCTTC. Translating it yields CASSKLGENYGYTF. The V call is TRBV5-6, the J call TRBJ1-2; D not resolved. The length of the CDR3 is 14 residues. The germline CDR1 and CDR2 sequences are SGHDT and YYEEEE. Trimming pared 4 bases from V and 2 bases from J, leaving 12 bases between.

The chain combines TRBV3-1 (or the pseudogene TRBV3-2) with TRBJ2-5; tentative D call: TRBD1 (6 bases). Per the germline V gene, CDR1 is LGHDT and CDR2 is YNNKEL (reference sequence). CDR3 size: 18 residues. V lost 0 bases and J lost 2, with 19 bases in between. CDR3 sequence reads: CASSQEVQGIVSQETQYF. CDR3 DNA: TGTGCCAGCAGCCAAGAGGTCCAGGGGATTGTTTCTCAAGAGACCCAGTACTTC.

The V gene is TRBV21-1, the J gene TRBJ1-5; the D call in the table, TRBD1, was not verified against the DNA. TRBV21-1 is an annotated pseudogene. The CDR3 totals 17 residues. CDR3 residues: CASSKGSTGASNQPQHF. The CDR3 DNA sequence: TGTGCCAGCAGCAAAGGCTCGACAGGAGCCAGCAATCAGCCCCAGCATTTT.

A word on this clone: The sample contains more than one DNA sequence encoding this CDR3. The chain's CDR3 is CASSWDRGGTGELFF. The DNA for the CDR3 is TGTGCCAGCAGCTGGGACAGGGGGGGAACCGGGGAGCTGTTTTTT. The chain has TRBV27 and TRBJ2-2; 11 bases map to TRBD1. Per germline, CDR1 MNHEY and CDR2 SMNVEV (reference sequence). This CDR3 has 15 residues. Trimming cost V 6 bases and J 5 bases; bases outside gene matches: 5.

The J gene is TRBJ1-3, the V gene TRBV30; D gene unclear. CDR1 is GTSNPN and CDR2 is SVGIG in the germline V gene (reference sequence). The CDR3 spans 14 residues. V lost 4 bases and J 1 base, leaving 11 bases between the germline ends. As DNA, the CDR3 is TGTGCCTGGATTCCGTGGGATTCTGGAAACACCATATATTTT. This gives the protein CAWIPWDSGNTIYF.

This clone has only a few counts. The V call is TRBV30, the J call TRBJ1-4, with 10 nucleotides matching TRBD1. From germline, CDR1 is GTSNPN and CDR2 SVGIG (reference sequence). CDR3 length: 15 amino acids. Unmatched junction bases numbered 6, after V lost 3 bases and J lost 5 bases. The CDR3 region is CAWSWPGQGNEKLFF. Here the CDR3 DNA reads TGTGCCTGGAGCTGGCCGGGACAGGGGAATGAAAAACTGTTTTTT.

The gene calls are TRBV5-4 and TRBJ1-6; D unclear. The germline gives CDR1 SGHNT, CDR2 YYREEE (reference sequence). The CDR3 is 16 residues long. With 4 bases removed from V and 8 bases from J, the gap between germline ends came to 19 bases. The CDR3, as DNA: TGTGCCAGCAGCCGTGTTTCCGGGAATCCTTATTCACCCCTCCACTTT. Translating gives CASSRVSGNPYSPLHF.

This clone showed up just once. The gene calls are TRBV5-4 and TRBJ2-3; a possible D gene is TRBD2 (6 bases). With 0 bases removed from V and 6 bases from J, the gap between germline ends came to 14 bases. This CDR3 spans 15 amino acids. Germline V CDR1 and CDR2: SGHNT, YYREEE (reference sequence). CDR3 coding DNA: TGTGCCAGCAGCTTGGGAACGACTAGTTCGGATACGCAGTATTTT. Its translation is CASSLGTTSSDTQYF.

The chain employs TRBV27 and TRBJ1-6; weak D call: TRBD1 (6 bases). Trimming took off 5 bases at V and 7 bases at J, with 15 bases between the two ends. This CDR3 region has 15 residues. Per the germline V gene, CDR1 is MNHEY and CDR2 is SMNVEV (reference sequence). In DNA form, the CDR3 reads TGTGCCAGCAGTAGGGGGAGACAGGCAAATTCACCCCTCCACTTT. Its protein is CASSRGRQANSPLHF.

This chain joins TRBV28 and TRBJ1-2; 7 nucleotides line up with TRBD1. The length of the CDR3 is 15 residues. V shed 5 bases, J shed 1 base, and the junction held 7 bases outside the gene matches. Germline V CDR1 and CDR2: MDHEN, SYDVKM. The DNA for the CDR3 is TGTGCCAGCAGTGAGACGCAGGGGGATAACTATGGCTACACCTTC. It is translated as CASSETQGDNYGYTF.

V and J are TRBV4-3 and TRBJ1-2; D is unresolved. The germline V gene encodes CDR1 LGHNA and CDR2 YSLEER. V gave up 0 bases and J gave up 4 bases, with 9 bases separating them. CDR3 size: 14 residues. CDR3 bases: TGCGCCAGCAGCCAAGATCCAGAAAGCTATGGCTACACCTTC. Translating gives CASSQDPESYGYTF.

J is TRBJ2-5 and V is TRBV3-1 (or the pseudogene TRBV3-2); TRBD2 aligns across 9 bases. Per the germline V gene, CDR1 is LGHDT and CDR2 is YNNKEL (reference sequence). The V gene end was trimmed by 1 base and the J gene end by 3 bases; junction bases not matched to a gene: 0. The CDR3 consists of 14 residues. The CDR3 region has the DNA TGTGCCAGCAGCCAAGGGACTAGCGAAGAGACCCAGTACTTC. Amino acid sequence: CASSQGTSEETQYF.